This TCR beta chain was found in a study of cytomegalovirus exposure and HLA in healthy donors. This clone came up a few times. What it binds is not known. PCR amplification relied on 60 Vbeta primers (plus 13 Jbeta primers). Assay: immunoSEQ multiplex PCR; the TCRdb copy retains only in-frame clones and omits some. This repertoire shows under 150,000 clones, 76% found once; its top ten account for approximately 2%. J lost 4 bases, V lost 8 bases, and 4 bases had no gene match. The CDR3 is made up of 14 amino acids. Germline-derived CDR1 and CDR2 are MGHRA and YSYEKL. Overall study findings and caveats: Reports showed the classifier diagnosing cytomegalovirus status with high specificity and sensitivity. Previous analysis showed most TCR beta V segments were productive about 87% or about 30% of the time.

Everyone who donated was a healthy bone marrow donor. The sequencing sample was made of PBMCs. This receptor was obtained from a female donor in good health and CMV-seropositive. The chain carries TRBV4-1 and TRBJ2-2; TRBD1 aligns across 10 bases. Written as DNA, the CDR3 is TGCGCCAGCCGACAGGGGGCAGGCACCGGGGAGCTGTTTTTT. The encoded protein is CASRQGAGTGELFF.